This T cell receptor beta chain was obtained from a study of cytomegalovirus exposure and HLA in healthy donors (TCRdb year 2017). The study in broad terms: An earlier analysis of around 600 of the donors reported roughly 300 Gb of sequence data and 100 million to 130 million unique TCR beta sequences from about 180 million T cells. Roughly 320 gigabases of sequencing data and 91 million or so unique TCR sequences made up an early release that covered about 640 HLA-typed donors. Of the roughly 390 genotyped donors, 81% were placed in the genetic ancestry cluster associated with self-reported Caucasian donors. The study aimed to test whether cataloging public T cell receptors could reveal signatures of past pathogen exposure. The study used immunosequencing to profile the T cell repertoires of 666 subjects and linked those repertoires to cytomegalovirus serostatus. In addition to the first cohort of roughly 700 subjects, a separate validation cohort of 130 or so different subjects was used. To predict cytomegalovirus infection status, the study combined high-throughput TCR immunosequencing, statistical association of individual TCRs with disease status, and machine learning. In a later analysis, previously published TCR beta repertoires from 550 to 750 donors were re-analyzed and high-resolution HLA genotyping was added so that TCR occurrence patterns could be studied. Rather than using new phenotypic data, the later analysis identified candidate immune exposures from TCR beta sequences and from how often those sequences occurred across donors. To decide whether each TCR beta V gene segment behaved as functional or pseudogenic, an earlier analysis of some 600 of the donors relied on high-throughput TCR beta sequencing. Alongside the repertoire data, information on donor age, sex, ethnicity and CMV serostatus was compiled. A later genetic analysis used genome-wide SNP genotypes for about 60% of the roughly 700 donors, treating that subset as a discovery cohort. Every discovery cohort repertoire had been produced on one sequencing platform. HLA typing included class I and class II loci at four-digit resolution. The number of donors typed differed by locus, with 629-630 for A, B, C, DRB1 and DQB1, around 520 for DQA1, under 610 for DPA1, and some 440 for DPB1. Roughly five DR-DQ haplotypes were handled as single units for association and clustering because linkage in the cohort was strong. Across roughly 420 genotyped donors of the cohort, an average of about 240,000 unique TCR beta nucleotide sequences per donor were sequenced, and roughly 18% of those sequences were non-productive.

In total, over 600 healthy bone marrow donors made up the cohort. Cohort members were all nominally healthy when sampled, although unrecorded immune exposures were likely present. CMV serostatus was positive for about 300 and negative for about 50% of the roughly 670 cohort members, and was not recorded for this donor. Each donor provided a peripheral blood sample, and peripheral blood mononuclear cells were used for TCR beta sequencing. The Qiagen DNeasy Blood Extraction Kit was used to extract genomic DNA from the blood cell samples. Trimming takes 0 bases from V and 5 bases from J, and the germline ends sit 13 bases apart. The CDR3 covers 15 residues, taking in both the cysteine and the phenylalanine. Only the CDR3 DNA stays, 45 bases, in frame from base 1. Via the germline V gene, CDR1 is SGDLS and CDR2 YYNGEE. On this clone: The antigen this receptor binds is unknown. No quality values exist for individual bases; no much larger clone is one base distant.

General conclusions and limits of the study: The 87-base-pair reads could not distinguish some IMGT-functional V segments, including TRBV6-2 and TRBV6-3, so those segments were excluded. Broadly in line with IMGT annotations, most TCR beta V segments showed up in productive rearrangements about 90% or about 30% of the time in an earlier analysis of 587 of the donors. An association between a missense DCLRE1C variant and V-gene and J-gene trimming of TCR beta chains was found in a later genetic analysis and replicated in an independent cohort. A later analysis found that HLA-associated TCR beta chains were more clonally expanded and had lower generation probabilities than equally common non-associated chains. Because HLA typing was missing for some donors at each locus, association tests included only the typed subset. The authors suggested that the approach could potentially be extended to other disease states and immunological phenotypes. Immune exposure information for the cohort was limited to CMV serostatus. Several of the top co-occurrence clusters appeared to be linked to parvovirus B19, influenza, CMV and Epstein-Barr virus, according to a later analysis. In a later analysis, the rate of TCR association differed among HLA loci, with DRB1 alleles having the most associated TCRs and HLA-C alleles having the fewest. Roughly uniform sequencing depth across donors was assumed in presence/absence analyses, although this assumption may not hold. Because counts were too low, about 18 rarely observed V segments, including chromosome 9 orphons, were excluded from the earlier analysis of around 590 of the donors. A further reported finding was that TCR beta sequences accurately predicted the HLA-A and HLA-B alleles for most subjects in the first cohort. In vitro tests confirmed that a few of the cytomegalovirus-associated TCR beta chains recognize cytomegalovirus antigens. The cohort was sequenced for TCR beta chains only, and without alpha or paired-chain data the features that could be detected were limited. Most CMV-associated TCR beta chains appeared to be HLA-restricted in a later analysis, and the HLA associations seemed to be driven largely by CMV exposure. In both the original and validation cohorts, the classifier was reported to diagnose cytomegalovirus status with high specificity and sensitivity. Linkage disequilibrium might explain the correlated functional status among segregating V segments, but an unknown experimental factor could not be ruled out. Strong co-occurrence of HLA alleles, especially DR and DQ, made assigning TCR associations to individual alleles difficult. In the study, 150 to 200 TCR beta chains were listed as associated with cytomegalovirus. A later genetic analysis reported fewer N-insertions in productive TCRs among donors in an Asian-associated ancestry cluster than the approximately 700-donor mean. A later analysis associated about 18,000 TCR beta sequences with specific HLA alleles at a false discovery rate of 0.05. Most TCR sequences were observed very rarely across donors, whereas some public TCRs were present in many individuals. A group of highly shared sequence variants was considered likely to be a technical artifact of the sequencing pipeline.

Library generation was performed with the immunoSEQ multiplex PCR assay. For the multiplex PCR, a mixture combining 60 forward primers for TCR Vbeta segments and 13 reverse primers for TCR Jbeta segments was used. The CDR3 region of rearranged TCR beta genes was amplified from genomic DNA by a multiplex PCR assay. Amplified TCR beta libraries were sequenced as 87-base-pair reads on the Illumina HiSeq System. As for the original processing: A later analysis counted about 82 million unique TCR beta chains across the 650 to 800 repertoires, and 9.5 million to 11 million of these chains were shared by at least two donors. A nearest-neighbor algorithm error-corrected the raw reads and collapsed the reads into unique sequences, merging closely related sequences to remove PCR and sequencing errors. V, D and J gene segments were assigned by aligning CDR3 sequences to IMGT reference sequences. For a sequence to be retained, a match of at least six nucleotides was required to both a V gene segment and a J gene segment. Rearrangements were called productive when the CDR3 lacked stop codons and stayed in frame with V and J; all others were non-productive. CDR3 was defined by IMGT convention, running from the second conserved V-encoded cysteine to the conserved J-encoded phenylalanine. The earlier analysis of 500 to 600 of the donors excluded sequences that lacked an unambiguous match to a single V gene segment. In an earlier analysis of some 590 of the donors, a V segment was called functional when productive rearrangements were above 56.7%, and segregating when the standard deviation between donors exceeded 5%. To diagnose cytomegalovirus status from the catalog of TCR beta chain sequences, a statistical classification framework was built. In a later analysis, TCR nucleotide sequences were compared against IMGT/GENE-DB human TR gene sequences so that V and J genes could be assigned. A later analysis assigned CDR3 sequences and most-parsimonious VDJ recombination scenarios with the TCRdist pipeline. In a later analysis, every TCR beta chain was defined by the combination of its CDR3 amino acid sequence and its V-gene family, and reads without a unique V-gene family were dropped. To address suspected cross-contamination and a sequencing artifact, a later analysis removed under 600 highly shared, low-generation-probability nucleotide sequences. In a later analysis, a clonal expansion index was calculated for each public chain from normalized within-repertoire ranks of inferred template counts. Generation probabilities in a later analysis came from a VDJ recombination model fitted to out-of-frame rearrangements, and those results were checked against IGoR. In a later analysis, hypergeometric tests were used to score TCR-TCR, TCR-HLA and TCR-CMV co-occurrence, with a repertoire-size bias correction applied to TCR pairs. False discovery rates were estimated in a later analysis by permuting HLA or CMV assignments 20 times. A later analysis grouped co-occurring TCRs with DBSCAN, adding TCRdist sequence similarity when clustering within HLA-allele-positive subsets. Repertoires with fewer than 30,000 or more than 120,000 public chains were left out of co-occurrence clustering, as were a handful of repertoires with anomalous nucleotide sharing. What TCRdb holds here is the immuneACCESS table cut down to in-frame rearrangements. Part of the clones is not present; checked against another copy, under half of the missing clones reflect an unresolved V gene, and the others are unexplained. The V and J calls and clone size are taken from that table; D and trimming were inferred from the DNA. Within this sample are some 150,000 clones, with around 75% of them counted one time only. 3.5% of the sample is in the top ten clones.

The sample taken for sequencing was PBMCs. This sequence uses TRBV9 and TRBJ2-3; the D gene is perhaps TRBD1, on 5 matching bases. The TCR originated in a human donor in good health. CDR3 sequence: CASSVGASQGDTQYF. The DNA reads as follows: TGTGCCAGCAGCGTAGGGGCGAGTCAGGGAGATACGCAGTATTTT. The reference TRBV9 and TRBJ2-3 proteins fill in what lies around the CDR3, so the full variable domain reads DSGVTQTPKHLITATGQRVTLRCSPRSGDLSVYWYQQSLDQGLQFLIQYYNGEERAKGNILERFSAQQFPDLHSELNLSSLELGDSALYFCASSVGASQGDTQYFGPGTRLTVL.